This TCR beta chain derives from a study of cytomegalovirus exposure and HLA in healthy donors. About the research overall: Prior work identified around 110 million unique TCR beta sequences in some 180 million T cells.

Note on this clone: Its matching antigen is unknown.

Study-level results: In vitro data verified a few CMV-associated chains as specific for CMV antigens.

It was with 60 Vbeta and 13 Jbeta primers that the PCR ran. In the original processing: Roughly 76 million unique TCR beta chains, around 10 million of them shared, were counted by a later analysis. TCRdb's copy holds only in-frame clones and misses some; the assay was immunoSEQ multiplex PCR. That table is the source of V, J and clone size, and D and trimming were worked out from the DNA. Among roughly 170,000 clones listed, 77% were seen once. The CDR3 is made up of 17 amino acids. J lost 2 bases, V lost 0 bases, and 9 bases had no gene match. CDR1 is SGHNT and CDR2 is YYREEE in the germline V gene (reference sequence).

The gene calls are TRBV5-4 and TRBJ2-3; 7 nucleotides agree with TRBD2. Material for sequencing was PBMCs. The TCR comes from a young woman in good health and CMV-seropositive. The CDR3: CASSLDGDYTHTDTQYF. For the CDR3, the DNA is TGTGCCAGCAGCTTGGATGGGGACTACACCCACACAGATACGCAGTATTTT.